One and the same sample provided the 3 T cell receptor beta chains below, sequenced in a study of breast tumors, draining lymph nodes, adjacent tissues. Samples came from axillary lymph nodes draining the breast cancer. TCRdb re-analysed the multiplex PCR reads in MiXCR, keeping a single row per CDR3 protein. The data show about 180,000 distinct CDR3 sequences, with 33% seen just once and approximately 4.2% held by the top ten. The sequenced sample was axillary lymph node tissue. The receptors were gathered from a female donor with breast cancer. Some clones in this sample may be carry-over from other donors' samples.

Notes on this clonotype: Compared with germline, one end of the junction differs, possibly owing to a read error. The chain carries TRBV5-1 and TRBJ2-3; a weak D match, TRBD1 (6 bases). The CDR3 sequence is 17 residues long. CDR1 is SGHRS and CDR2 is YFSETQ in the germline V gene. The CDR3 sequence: CASSLDPGQSSTDTQYF. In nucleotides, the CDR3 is TGTGCCAGCAGCTTGGACCCCGGACAGTCTAGCACAGATACGCAGTATTTT.

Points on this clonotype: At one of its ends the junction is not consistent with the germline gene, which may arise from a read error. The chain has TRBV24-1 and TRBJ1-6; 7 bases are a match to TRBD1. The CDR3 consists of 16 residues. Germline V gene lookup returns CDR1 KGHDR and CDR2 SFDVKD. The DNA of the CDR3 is TGTGCCACCAGTGCCCAGCCTACGGCAGGGGGGCCGATCTGTGTCTTC. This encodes CATSAQPTAGGPICVF.

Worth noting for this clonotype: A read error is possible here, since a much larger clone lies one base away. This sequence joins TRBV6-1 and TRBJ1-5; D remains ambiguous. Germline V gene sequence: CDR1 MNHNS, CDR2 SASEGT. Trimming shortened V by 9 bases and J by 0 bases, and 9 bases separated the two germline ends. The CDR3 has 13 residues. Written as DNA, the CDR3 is TGTGCCAGTACGCGTTATAGCAATCAGCCCCAGCATTTT. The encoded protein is CASTRYSNQPQHF.